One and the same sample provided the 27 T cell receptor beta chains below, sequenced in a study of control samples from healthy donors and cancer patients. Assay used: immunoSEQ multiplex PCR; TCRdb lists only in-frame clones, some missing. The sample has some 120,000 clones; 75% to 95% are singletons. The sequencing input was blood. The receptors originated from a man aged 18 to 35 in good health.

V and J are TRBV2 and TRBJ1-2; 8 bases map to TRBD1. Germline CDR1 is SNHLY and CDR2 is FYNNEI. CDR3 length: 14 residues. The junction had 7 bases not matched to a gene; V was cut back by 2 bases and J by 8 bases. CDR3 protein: CASSERPTGGGYTF. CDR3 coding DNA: TGTGCCAGCAGTGAAAGGCCAACAGGGGGAGGCTACACCTTC.

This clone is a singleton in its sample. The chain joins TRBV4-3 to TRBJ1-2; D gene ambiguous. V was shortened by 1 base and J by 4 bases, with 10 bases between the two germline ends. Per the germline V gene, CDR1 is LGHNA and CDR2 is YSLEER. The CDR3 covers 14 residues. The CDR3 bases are TGCGCCAGCAGCCAAGTGTCCGCTTCCTATGGCTACACCTTC. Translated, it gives CASSQVSASYGYTF.

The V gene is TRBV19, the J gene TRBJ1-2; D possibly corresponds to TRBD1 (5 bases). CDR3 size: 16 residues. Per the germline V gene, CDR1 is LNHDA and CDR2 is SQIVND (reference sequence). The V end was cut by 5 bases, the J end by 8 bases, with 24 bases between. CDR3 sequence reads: CASSLQGAGPESGYTF. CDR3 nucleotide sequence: TGTGCCAGTAGTCTTCAGGGTGCAGGACCTGAATCCGGCTACACCTTC.

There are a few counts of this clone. The CDR3 DNA sequence: TGTGCCAGTAGCGACGGGACAACCGGGGAGCTGTTTTTT. This translates into CASSDGTTGELFF. The chain combines TRBV19 with TRBJ2-2, with D tentatively TRBD1 (6 bases). Germline V lookup: CDR1 LNHDA, CDR2 SQIVND (reference sequence). The germline V and J ends were trimmed by 6 bases and 5 bases, with 10 bases remaining between them. This CDR3 has 13 residues.

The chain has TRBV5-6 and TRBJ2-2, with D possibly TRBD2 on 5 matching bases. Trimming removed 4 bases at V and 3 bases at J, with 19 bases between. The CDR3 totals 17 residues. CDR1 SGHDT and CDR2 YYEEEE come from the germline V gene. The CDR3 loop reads CASSPSEGRSDTGELFF. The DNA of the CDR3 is TGTGCCAGCAGCCCCAGTGAGGGCAGATCCGACACCGGGGAGCTGTTTTTT.

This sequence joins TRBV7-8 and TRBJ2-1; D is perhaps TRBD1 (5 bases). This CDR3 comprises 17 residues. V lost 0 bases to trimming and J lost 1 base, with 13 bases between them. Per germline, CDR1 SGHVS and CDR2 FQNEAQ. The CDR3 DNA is TGTGCCAGCAGCTTAGCTGGGGCGTCATCTTCCTACAATGAGCAGTTCTTC. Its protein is CASSLAGASSSYNEQFF.

CDR3 sequence (DNA): TGTGCCAGCAGTGATCCCGGCAGGTCCCACTCCTACGAGCAGTACGTC. Its translation is CASSDPGRSHSYEQYV. This sequence joins TRBV6-1 and TRBJ2-7; D gene unclear. Germline V gives CDR1 MNHNS, CDR2 SASEGT. Trimming shortened V by 3 bases and J by 0 bases, and 15 bases separated the two germline ends. The CDR3 has 16 residues.

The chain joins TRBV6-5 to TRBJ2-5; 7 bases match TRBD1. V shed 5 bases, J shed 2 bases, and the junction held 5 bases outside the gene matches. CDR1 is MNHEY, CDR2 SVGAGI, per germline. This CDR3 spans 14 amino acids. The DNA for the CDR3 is TGTGCCAGCAGTCCGGACAGGACTCAAGAGACCCAGTACTTC. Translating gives CASSPDRTQETQYF.

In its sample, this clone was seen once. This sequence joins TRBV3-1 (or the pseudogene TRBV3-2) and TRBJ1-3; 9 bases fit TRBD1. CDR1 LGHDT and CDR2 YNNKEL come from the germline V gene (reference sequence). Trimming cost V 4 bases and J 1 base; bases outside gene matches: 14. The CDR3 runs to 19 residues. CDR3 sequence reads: CASSLTGQGSWLSGNTIYF. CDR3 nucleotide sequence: TGTGCCAGCAGCCTAACGGGACAGGGCTCCTGGTTGTCTGGAAACACCATATATTTT.

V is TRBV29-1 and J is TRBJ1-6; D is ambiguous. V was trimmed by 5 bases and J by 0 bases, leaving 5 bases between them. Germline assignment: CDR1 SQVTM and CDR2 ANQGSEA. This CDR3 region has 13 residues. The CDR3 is CSVQSSYNSPLHF. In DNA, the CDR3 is TGCAGCGTTCAGAGCTCCTATAATTCACCCCTCCACTTT.

CDR3 coding DNA: TGTGCCAGCAGTGAAGGGGCGACCGATTCAGATACGCAGTATTTT. Protein: CASSEGATDSDTQYF. The rearrangement links TRBV6-1 to TRBJ2-3; the D is unclear. CDR3 length: 15 amino acids. The ends were cut back, 1 base at V and 4 bases at J, with 12 bases in the middle. The germline gives CDR1 MNHNS, CDR2 SASEGT.

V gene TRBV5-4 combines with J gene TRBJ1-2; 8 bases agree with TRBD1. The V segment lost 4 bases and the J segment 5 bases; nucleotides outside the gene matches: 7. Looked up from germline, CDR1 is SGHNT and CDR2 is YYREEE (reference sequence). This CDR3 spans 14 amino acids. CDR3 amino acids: CASSTSDRDYGYTF. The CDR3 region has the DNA TGTGCCAGCAGCACCTCGGACAGGGATTATGGCTACACCTTC.

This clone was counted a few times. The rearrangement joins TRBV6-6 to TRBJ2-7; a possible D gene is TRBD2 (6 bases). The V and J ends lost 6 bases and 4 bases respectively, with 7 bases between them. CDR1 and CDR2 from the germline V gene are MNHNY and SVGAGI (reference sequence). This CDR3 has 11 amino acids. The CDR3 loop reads CASSGGYEQYF. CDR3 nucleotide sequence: TGTGCCAGCAGCGGGGGATACGAGCAGTACTTC.

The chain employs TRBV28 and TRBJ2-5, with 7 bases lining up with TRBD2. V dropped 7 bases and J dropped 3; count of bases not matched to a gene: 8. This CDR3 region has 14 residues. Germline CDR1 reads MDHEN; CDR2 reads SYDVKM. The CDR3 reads CASTTSGGKETQYF. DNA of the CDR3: TGTGCCAGCACCACATCGGGGGGTAAAGAGACCCAGTACTTC.

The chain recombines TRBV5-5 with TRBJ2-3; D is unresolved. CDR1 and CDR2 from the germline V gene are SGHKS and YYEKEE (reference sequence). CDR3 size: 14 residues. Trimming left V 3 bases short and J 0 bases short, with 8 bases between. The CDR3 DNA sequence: TGTGCCAGCAGCTGGCGGTCTAGCACAGATACGCAGTATTTT. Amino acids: CASSWRSSTDTQYF. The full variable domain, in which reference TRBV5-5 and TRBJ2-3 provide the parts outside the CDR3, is DAGVTQSPTHLIKTRGQQVTLRCSPISGHKSVSWYQQVLGQGPQFIFQYYEKEERGRGNFPDRFSARQFPNYSSELNVNALLLGDSALYLCASSWRSSTDTQYFGPGTRLTVL.

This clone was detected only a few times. CDR3 region: CASSLRGRPDEKLFF. DNA for the CDR3: TGTGCCAGCAGCCTCAGGGGGCGTCCAGATGAAAAACTGTTTTTT. This chain connects TRBV11-1 to TRBJ1-4; 8 nucleotides agree with TRBD1. J lost 6 bases, V lost 5 bases, and 8 bases had no gene match. The CDR3 sequence is 15 residues long. Germline-derived CDR1 and CDR2 are SGHAT and FQDESV (reference sequence).

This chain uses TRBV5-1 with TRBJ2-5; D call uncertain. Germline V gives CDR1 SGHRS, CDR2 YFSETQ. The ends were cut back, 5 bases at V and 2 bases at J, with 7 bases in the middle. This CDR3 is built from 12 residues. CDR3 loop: CASSEGQETQYF. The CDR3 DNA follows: TGCGCCAGCAGTGAAGGGCAAGAGACCCAGTACTTC.

The CDR3 loop reads CTSRRIAGGPYEQYV. The CDR3 nucleotides read TGCACCAGCAGGCGCATAGCGGGAGGGCCTTACGAGCAGTACGTC. The chain combines TRBV1 with TRBJ2-7; the D call of TRBD2 is as the table states it, not checked on the DNA. TRBV1 is shown as a pseudogene. CDR3 length: 15 residues.

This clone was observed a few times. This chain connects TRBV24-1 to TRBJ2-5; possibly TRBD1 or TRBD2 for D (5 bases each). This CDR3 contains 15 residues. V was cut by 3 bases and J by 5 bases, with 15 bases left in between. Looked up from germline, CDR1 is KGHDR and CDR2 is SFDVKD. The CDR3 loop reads CATSDRRDPNETQYF. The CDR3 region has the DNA TGTGCCACCAGTGATCGCCGGGACCCCAACGAGACCCAGTACTTC.

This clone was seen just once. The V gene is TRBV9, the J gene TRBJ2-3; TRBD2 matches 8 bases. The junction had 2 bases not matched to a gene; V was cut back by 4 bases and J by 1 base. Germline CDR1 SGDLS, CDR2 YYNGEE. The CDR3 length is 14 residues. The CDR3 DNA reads TGTGCCAGCAGCCTAGCGGGTCGCACAGATACGCAGTATTTT. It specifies CASSLAGRTDTQYF.

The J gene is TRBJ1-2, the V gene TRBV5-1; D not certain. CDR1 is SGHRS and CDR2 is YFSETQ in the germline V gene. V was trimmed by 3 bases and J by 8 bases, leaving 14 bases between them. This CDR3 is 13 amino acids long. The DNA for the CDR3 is TGCGCCAGCAGCTACGACGGACGGTTAGGCTACACCTTC. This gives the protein CASSYDGRLGYTF.

CDR3 loop: CASSLGQGGYEQYF. The CDR3 nucleotides read TGTGCCAGCAGCCTAGGACAGGGAGGCTACGAGCAGTACTTC. V gene TRBV6-5 combines with J gene TRBJ2-7; 8 bases fit TRBD1. J lost 3 bases, V lost 6 bases, and 7 bases had no gene match. Germline lookup yields CDR1 MNHEY and CDR2 SVGAGI. The CDR3 is 14 residues long.

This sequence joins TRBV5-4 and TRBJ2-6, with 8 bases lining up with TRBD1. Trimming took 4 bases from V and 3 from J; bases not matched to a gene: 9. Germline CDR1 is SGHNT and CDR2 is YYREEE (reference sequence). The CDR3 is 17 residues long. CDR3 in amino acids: CASSVDRGRDGANVLTF. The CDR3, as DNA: TGTGCCAGCAGCGTAGACAGGGGTAGAGATGGGGCCAACGTCCTGACTTTC.

Written as DNA, the CDR3 is TGTGCCCAGACTCAACGGGGGGGCAATGAGCAGTTCTTC. Its protein product is CAQTQRGGNEQFF. The V and J genes are TRBV30 and TRBJ2-1; TRBD2 agrees at 8 bases. Per germline, CDR1 GTSNPN and CDR2 SVGIG (reference sequence). V lost 8 bases to trimming and J lost 6 bases; unmatched junction nucleotides: 9. The CDR3 extends over 13 amino acids.

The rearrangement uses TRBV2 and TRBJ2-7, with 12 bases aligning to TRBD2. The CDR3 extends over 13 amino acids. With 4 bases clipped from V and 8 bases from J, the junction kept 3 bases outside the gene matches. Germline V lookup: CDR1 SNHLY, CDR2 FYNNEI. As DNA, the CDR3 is TGTGCCAGCAGTGGACTAGCGGGAGCCCAGCAGTACGTC. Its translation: CASSGLAGAQQYV.

DNA for the CDR3: TGTGCCAGCAGTTATTTCCCCCCGACGGTGGGCTACACCTTC. Residues: CASSYFPPTVGYTF. V gene TRBV28 combines with J gene TRBJ1-2; D uncertain. CDR3 length equals 14 residues. Germline assignment: CDR1 MDHEN and CDR2 SYDVKM. The V gene lost 4 bases and the J gene lost 8 bases, with 17 bases spanning the gap.

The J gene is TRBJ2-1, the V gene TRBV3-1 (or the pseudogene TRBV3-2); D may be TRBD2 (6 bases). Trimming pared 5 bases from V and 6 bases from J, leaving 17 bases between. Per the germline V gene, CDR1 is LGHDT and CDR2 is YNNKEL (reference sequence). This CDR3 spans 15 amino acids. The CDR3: CASSTLAAGLNEQFF. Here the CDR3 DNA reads TGTGCCAGCAGCACTTTGGCGGCGGGACTCAATGAGCAGTTCTTC.